The clone carrying this T cell receptor beta chain was observed at least ten times. Antigen unknown. The junction departs from germline at one end; a sequencing error may be responsible. Arm-PCR of CDR3 regions and iRepertoire HTBI primers were used to build TCR beta libraries. MiXCR was run by TCRdb on the multiplex PCR reads, yielding one entry per CDR3 protein. The data hold more than 300,000 distinct CDR3 sequences, with roughly 16% observed a single time. This sample is part of a study of regulatory T cells in long-lasting Graves disease. Overall study: Graves' patients, newly diagnosed, had taken antithyroid drugs under 3 months.

Germline values: CDR1 SGHRS, CDR2 YFSETQ. CDR3 size: 12 residues. Time point here: newly diagnosed GD, antithyroid drugs for less than 3 months. RNA extracted from PBMCs served as the sequencing template. Patient provenance is recorded as an endocrinology department in Xi'an, China. Study-level results: Researchers reported studying only peripheral blood, not thyroid tissue.

V usage is TRBV5-1 and J usage is TRBJ1-1, with D uncertain. This TCR was sampled from a female donor with Graves disease. Material: peripheral blood mononuclear cells (PBMCs), obtained at new diagnosis, from a patient treated with antithyroid drugs. This CDR3 is CASSLANTEAFF. DNA for the CDR3: TGTGCCAGCAGCTTGGCGAACACTGAAGCTTTCTTT.